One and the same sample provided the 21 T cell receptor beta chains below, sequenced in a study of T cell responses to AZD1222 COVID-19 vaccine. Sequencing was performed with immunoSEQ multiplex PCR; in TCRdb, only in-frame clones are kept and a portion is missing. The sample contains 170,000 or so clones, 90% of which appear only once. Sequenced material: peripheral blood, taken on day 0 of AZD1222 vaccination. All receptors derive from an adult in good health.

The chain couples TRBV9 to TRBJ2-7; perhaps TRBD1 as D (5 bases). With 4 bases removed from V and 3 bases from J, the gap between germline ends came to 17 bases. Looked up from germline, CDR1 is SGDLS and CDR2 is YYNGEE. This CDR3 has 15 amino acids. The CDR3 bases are TGTGCCAGCAGCAAGAACCAGGGTCTTTTCTACGAGCAGTACTTC. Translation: CASSKNQGLFYEQYF.

CDR3 region: CASSPQRLAGLETQYF. CDR3 nucleotides: TGTGCCAGCAGCCCCCAGAGGCTAGCGGGGTTAGAGACCCAGTACTTC. The V call is TRBV11-2, the J call TRBJ2-5, with 9 positions matching TRBD2. The V segment lost 5 bases and the J segment 4 bases; nucleotides outside the gene matches: 11. Germline V CDR1 and CDR2: SGHAT, FQNNGV. The CDR3 sequence is 16 residues long.

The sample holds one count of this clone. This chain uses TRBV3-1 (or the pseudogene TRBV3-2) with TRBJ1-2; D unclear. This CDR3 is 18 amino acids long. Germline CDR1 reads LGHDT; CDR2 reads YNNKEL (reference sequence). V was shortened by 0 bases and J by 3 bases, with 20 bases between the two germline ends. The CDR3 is CASSQEFAGVVLDYGYTF. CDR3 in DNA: TGTGCCAGCAGCCAAGAATTCGCCGGGGTTGTGTTGGACTATGGCTACACCTTC.

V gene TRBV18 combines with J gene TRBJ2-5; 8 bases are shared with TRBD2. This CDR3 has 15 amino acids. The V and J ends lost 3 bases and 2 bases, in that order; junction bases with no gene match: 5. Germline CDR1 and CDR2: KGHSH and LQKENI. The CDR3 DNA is TGTGCCAGCTCACCCCTTAGCGGGGATCAAGAGACCCAGTACTTC. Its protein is CASSPLSGDQETQYF.

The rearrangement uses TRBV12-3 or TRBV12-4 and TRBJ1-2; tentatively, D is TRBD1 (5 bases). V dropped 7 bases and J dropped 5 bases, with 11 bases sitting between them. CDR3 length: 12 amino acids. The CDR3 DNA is TGTGCCAGCATGACAGTCCAATATGGCTACACCTTC. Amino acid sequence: CASMTVQYGYTF.

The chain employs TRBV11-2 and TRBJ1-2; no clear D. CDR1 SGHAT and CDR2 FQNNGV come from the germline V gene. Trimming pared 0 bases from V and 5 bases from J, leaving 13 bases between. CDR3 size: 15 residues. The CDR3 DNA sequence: TGTGCCAGCAGCTTAGATCGTTTCTCTAGGTATGGCTACACCTTC. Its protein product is CASSLDRFSRYGYTF.

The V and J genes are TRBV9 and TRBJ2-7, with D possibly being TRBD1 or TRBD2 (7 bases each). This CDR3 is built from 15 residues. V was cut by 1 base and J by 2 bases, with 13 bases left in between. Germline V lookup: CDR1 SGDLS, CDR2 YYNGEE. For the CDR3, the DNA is TGTGCCAGCAGCGTAAGCGCAGGGGGGGCCTACGAGCAGTACTTC. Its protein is CASSVSAGGAYEQYF.

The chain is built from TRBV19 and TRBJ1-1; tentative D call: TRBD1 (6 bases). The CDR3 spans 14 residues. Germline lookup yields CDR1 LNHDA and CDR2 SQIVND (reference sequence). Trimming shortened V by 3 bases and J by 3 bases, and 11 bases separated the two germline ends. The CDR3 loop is CASSIRAGDTEAFF. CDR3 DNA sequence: TGTGCCAGTAGTATTAGGGCAGGGGACACTGAAGCTTTCTTT.

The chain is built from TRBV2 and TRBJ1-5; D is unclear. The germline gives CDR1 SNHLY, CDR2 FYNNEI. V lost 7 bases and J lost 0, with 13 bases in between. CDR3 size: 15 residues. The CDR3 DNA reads TGTGCCAGCATCGGTTCGGGGAATAGCAATCAGCCCCAGCATTTT. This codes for CASIGSGNSNQPQHF. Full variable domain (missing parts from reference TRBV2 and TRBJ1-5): EPEVTQTPSHQVTQMGQEVILRCVPISNHLYFYWYRQILGQKVEFLVSFYNNEISEKSEIFDDQFSVERPDGSNFTLKIRSTKLEDSAMYFCASIGSGNSNQPQHFGDGTRLSIL.

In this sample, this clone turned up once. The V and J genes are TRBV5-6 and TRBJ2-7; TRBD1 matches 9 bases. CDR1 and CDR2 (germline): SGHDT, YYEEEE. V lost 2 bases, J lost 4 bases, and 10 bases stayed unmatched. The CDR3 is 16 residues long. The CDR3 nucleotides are TGTGCCAGCAGCTTAATAGGGGACAGGGCACGGTACGAGCAGTACTTC. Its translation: CASSLIGDRARYEQYF. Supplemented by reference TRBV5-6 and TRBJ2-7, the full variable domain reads DAGVTQSPTHLIKTRGQQVTLRCSPKSGHDTVSWYQQALGQGPQFIFQYYEEEERQRGNFPDRFSGHQFPNYSSELNVNALLLGDSALYLCASSLIGDRARYEQYFGPGTRLTVT.

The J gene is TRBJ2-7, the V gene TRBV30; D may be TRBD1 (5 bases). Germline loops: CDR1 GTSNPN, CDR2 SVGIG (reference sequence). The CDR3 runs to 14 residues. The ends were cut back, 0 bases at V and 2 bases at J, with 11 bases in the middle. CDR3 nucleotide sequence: TGTGCCTGGAGTGTCAAGGGGCCGACCTACGAGCAGTACTTC. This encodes CAWSVKGPTYEQYF.

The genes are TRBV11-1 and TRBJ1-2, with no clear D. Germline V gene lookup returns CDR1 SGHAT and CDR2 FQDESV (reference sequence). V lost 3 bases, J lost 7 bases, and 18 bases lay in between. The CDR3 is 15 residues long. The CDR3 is CASSFGRMGMTGYTF. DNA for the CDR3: TGTGCCAGCAGCTTTGGACGGATGGGAATGACTGGCTACACCTTC.

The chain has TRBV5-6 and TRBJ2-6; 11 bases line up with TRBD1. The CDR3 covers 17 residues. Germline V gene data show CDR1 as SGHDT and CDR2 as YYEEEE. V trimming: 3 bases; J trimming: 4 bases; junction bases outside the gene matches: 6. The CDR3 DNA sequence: TGTGCCAGCAGCTCCGGACAGGGGGCGCCCGGGGCCAACGTCCTGACTTTC. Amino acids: CASSSGQGAPGANVLTF.

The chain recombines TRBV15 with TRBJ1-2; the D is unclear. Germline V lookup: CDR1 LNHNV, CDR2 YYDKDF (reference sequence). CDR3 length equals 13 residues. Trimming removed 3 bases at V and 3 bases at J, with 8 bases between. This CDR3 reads CATSSVSDYGYTF. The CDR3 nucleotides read TGTGCCACCAGCAGCGTGTCGGACTATGGCTACACCTTC.

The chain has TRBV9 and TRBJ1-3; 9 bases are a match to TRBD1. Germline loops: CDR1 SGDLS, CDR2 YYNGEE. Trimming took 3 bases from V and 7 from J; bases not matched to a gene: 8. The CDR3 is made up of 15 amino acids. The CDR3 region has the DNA TGTGCCAGCAGCGAGGACAGGGGTGGGTACAACACCATATATTTT. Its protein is CASSEDRGGYNTIYF.

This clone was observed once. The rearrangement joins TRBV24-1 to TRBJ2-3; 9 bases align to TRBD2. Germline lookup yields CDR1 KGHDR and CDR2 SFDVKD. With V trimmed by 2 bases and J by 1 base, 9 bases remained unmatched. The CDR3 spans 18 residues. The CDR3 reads CATSDSTSGGGGTDTQYF. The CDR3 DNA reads TGTGCCACCAGTGATTCGACTAGTGGCGGGGGGGGCACAGATACGCAGTATTTT.

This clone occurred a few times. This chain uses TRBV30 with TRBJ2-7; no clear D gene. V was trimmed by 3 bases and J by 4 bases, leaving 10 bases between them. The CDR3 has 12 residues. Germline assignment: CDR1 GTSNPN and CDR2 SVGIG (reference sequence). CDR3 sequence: CAWRVKRYEQYF. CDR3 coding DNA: TGTGCCTGGAGGGTCAAGAGGTACGAGCAGTACTTC.

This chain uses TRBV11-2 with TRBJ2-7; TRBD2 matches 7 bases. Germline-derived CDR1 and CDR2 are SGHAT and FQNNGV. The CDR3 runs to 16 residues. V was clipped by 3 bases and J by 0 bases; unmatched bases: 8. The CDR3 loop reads CASSFTRGFPSYEQYF. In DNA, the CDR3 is TGTGCCAGCAGCTTCACGCGGGGGTTCCCCTCCTACGAGCAGTACTTC.

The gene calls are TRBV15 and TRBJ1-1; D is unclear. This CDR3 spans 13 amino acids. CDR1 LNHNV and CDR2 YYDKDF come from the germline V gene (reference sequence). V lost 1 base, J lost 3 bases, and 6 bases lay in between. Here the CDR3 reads CATSRAPDTEAFF. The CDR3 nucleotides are TGTGCCACCAGCAGAGCACCGGACACTGAAGCTTTCTTT.

The CDR3 loop reads CASSIDRTGQSEAFF. The CDR3 region has the DNA TGTGCCAGTAGTATCGATAGGACAGGCCAATCTGAAGCTTTCTTT. J is TRBJ1-1 and V is TRBV19; 7 nucleotides agree with TRBD1. CDR3 size: 15 residues. Germline-derived CDR1 and CDR2 are LNHDA and SQIVND (reference sequence). J gave up 6 bases and V 3 bases, and 10 bases lay outside the gene matches.

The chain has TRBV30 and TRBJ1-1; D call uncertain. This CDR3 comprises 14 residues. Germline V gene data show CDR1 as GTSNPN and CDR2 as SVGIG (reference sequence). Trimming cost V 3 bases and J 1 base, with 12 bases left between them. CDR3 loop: CAWSPVGPNTEAFF. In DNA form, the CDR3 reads TGTGCCTGGAGCCCAGTAGGGCCGAACACTGAAGCTTTCTTT.